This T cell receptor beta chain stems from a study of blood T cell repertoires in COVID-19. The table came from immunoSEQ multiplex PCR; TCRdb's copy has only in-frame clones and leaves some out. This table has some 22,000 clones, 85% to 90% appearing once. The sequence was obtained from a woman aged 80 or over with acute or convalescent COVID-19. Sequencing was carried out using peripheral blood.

CDR3 nucleotides: TGTGCTAGTGGTTACAGGAAGGACACCGGGGAGCTGTTTTTT. As protein: CASGYRKDTGELFF. The chain joins TRBV12-5 to TRBJ2-2; a weak D match, TRBD1 (5 bases). The germline gives CDR1 LGHNT, CDR2 FRNRAP. V lost 4 bases, J lost 3 bases, and 9 bases lay in between. The CDR3 has 14 residues.